The clone carrying this TCR beta chain was picked up many times. Its antigen is not known. CDR1 is SNHLY, CDR2 FYNNEI, per germline. The CDR3 spans 13 residues. Trimming cost V 6 bases and J 1 base; bases outside gene matches: 1. These data are taken from a study of response to subunit inactivated influenza vaccine. Regarding the study as a whole: Researchers suggested that each seasonal influenza vaccination recruits few new T cells.

TCRdb used MiXCR to reprocess the RT-PCR reads, holding one entry per CDR3 protein. The data contain a few hundred thousand distinct CDR3 sequences, 20% to 25% of them singletons. Sequenced material: PBMCs from blood, taken less than 22 months after vaccination. This receptor was obtained from a man between 50 and 70 years old who received an inactivated influenza vaccine. The rearrangement uses TRBV2 and TRBJ1-1; TRBD1 matches 8 bases. The CDR3 nucleotides are TGTGCCAGCAGGGGACAGGCGAACACTGAAGCTTTCTTT. It yields the protein CASRGQANTEAFF.